This entry features one TCR beta chain sequence. The antigen is undetermined. The data belong to a study of OX40 agonist ivuxolimab in advanced cancers. Study information: Each patient was given ivuxolimab into a vein every 2 weeks, at 0.01 to 10 mg/kg.

The V gene end was trimmed by 0 bases and the J gene end by 6 bases; junction bases not matched to a gene: 10. CDR1 and CDR2 from the germline V gene are MGHRA and YSYEKL. This CDR3 spans 16 amino acids. Libraries were prepared by immunoSEQ multiplex PCR; TCRdb keeps only in-frame clonotypes and omits some of them. This table has about 40,000 clones, around 83% appearing once. Study-wide points: The authors did not determine the antigen specificity of the expanded peripheral T cells. CD8+ T cells showed, on average, more clonal expansion than CD4+ cells. Circulating CD4+ and CD8+ T cells showed clonal expansion by week 6 at 0.1 to 3.0 mg/kg.

J is TRBJ2-7 and V is TRBV4-1; 8 bases are shared with TRBD2. The sequenced sample was CD4+ or CD8+ T cells sorted from blood, obtained in a trial of the OX40 agonist ivuxolimab. The sequence was obtained from an adult with an advanced solid tumor such as melanoma, head and neck, liver or kidney cancer. Written as DNA, the CDR3 is TGCGCCAGCAGCCAAGAATCAGGCGGGGGGATCTCCGAGCAGTACTTC. Protein sequence: CASSQESGGGISEQYF.